This TCR beta chain was sequenced during a study of shared clonotypes between healthy human individuals. Whole-study context: Plates per donor: three CD4 naive, three CD4 memory, two CD8 naive, one CD8 memory.

Deep-level settings were used for running the assay. Assay: immunoSEQ multiplex PCR; the TCRdb copy retains only in-frame clones and omits some. Seen here are about 2.1 million clones, under 95% observed once, and the top ten hold more than 1.5%. CDR3 length equals 15 residues. V lost 1 base and J 0 bases, leaving 6 bases between the germline ends. Germline CDR1 MGHRA, CDR2 YSYEKL. Positively selected for CCR7, the CD45RO-negative cells used as naive CD8 cells excluded terminally differentiated effector memory CD45RA+ cells. Adults of Caucasian background living in Nashville, Tennessee made up all donors. Comments on this clone: Antigen: not known.

Whole-study findings and limits: Donors were few, which limited the genetic and exposure-history diversity represented.

The specimen sequenced was naive CD8+ T cells from PBMCs. The receptor's source is a man between 18 and 29 years old in good health. Some clones in this sample may be carry-over from other donors' samples. The J gene is TRBJ2-2, the V gene TRBV4-1; D unclear. The CDR3 reads CASSQGRPNTGELFF. The CDR3 DNA reads as TGCGCCAGCAGCCAAGGACGGCCGAACACCGGGGAGCTGTTTTTT.